The subject of this entry is one T cell receptor (beta chain). Its specificity is not known. The read is 3 residues too short to cover the CDR3 end, so that end is filled in from the germline J gene. Other DNA sequences from this sample encode an identical CDR3 as well. This sample is part of a study of T cells in women clearing cervical HPV infection. Study overall: Case blood was drawn a median around 140 days after lesion detection. The study, taken as a whole, reports: CIN3+ cases had significantly higher TCR richness than controls; evenness did not differ. Cases carried less TRBV6-7 than controls: roughly 0.12% versus 0.17%.

MY09/MY11 PCR detected cervical HPV DNA; dot-blot assigned genotypes. Clones were sequenced by immunoSEQ multiplex PCR, and TCRdb holds only the in-frame ones, with some missing. The sample has tens of thousands of clones, and its top ten clones hold 7% to 8.5%. Germline V gives CDR1 SEHNR, CDR2 FQNEAQ (reference sequence). The CDR3 sequence is 12 residues long. The ends were cut back, 1 base at V and 5 bases at J, with 4 bases in the middle. The TCR comes from a woman between 18 and 75 years old with a cervical HPV16 infection that either progressed to CIN3+ or cleared (not recorded which). Sequenced input: blood buffy coat. The chain employs TRBV7-9 and TRBJ2-3; D call uncertain. Partial CDR3 DNA: TGTGCCAGCAGCTTAGAGGGAGATACG. The encoded protein is CASSLEGDT. The whole CDR3 region reads CASSLEGDTQYF.